These 6 T cell receptor beta chains came from one sample sequenced in a study of cytomegalovirus exposure and HLA in healthy donors. PCR primers comprised 60 Vbeta and 13 Jbeta primers. The protocol was immunoSEQ multiplex PCR, while the TCRdb copy is restricted to in-frame clones and leaves out a portion. The table includes about 150,000 clones, 80% detected once. Sequenced material: PBMCs. The receptors come from a woman between 35 and 50 years old in good health and CMV-seronegative.

The chain is built from TRBV2 and TRBJ2-7, with TRBD1 matching 8 bases. The CDR3 runs 15 residues. Trimming at V came to 11 bases and at J to 4 bases, leaving 16 bases not matched to a gene. Looked up from germline, CDR1 is SNHLY and CDR2 is FYNNEI. The CDR3 loop is CAGHSKDRVSYEQYF. The CDR3 DNA follows: TGTGCCGGCCACTCCAAGGACAGGGTGAGTTACGAGCAGTACTTC.

This sequence joins TRBV7-9 and TRBJ1-5; TRBD1 is a possible D gene (5 bases). The CDR3 runs 14 residues. Looked up from germline, CDR1 is SEHNR and CDR2 is FQNEAQ (reference sequence). V was cut by 0 bases and J by 4 bases, with 7 bases left in between. Here the CDR3 reads CASSLAGPNQPQHF. As DNA, the CDR3 is TGTGCCAGCAGCTTAGCGGGGCCTAATCAGCCCCAGCATTTT.

This rearrangement joins TRBV9 to TRBJ2-3; a possible D gene is TRBD2 (6 bases). The CDR3 loop spans 16 amino acids. Per germline, CDR1 SGDLS and CDR2 YYNGEE. V dropped 0 bases and J dropped 1 base, with 12 bases sitting between them. The CDR3 here is CASSVGGAPGTDTQYF. The CDR3 bases are TGTGCCAGCAGCGTAGGCGGGGCCCCGGGCACAGATACGCAGTATTTT.

The chain uses TRBV6-6 and TRBJ2-5; 9 bases match TRBD1. Trimming took 7 bases from V and 5 from J; bases not matched to a gene: 5. The germline CDR1 and CDR2 sequences are MNHNY and SVGAGI (reference sequence). The CDR3 spans 13 residues. This CDR3 is CASNPTGGETQYF. For the CDR3, the DNA is TGTGCCAGCAATCCAACAGGGGGCGAGACCCAGTACTTC.

This chain joins TRBV18 and TRBJ2-3, with 8 bases matching TRBD1. After removal of 3 bases from V and 2 bases from J, the junction contained 4 bases not matched to a gene. The CDR3 is 15 amino acids. From germline, CDR1 is KGHSH and CDR2 LQKENI. DNA for the CDR3: TGTGCCAGCTCACCGAAGGACAGGGTCACAGATACGCAGTATTTT. This codes for CASSPKDRVTDTQYF.

There are a few counts of this clone. The V gene is TRBV5-6, the J gene TRBJ2-7, with TRBD2 matching 9 bases. The junction had 7 bases not matched to a gene; V was cut back by 4 bases and J by 5 bases. Germline CDR1 SGHDT, CDR2 YYEEEE. This CDR3 is 14 amino acids long. The CDR3 region has the DNA TGTGCCAGCAGCCCAGGGACTAGCTTCCACGAGCAGTACTTC. It encodes CASSPGTSFHEQYF.